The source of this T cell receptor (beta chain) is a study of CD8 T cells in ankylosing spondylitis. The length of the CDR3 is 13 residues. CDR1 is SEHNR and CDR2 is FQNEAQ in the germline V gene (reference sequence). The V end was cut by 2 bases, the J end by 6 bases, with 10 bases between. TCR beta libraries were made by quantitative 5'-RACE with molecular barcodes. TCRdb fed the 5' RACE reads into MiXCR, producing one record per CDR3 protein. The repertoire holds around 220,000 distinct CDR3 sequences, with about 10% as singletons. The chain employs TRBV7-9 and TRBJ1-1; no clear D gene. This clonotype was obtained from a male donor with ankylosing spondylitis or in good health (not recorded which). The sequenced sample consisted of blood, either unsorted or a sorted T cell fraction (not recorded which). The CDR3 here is CASSLIGGSEAFF. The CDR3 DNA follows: TGTGCCAGCAGCTTAATAGGTGGATCTGAAGCTTTCTTT.